The present T cell receptor (beta chain) was sequenced within a study of blood T cells in healthy people across ages. Germline assignment: CDR1 DFQATT and CDR2 SNEGSKA (reference sequence). The CDR3 sequence is 14 residues long. The ends lost 6 bases at V and 4 bases at J; junction bases unmatched: 8. There are a few counts of this clonotype. Its antigen is still unknown. Together with a sample-barcoded 5' primer, a J-beta primer mix was included in a second PCR lasting roughly 6 to 12 cycles. Each cDNA molecule carried a tag from a template-switch adaptor that contained 12 random nucleotides. TCRdb re-analysed the 5' RACE reads in MiXCR, keeping a single row per CDR3 protein. This sample has about 1.8 million distinct CDR3 sequences; around 48% occur once, and the top ten carry around 2.1%. Study-wide points: Among long-lived donors, naive CD4+ cells were more numerous and diversity higher than in aged donors.

The specimen sequenced was blood. The TCR comes from a woman between 35 and 50 years old in good health. This chain joins TRBV20-1 and TRBJ2-1; 8 nucleotides align to TRBD1. This CDR3 reads CSALDRGAYNEQFF. The CDR3 region has the DNA TGCAGTGCCCTCGACAGGGGCGCGTACAATGAGCAGTTCTTC.